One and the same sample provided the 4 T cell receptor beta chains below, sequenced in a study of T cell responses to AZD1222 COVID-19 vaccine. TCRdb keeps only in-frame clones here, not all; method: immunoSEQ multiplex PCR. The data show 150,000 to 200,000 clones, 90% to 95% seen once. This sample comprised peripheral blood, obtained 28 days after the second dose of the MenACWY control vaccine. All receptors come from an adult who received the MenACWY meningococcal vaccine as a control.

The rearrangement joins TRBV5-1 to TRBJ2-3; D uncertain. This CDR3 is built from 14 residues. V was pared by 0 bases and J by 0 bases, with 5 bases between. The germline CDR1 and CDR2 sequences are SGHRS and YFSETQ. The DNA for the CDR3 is TGCGCCAGCAGCTTGGATCGGAGCACAGATACGCAGTATTTT. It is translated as CASSLDRSTDTQYF.

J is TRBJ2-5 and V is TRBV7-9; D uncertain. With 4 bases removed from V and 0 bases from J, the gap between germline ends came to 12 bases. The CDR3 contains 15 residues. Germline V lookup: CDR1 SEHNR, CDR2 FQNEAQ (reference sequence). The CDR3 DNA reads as TGTGCCAGCAGCTCCGATGGCCCCAACCAAGAGACCCAGTACTTC. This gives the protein CASSSDGPNQETQYF.

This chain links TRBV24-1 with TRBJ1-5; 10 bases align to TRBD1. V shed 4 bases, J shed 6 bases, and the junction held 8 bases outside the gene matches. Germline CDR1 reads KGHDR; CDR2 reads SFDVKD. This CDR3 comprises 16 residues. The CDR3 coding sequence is TGTGCCACCAGTGAATCCGGGACAGGGGCTCGTCAGCCCCAGCATTTT. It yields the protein CATSESGTGARQPQHF.

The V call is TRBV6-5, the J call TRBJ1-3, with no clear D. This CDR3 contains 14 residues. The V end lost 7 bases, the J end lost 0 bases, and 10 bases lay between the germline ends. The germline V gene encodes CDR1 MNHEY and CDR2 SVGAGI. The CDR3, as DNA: TGTGCCAGCATTTTTCGAAGCTCTGGAAACACCATATATTTT. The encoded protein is CASIFRSSGNTIYF.